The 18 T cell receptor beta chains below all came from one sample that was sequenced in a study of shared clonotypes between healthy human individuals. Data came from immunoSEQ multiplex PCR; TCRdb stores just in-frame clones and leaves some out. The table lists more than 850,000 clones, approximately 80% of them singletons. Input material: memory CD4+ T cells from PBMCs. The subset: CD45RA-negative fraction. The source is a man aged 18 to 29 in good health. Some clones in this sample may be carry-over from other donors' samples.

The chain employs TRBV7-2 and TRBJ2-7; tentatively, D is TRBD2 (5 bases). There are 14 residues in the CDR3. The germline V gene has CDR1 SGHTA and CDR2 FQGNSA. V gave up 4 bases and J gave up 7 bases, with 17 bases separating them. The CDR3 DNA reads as TGTGCCAGCAGCTCTCGGGCTAGCTTGGGAGAGCAGTACTTC. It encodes CASSSRASLGEQYF. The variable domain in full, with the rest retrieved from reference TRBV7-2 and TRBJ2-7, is GAGVSQSPSNKVTEKGKDVELRCDPISGHTALYWYRQSLGQGLEFLIYFQGNSAPDKSGLPSDRFSAERTGGSVSTLTIQRTQQEDSAVYLCASSSRASLGEQYFGPGTRLTVT.

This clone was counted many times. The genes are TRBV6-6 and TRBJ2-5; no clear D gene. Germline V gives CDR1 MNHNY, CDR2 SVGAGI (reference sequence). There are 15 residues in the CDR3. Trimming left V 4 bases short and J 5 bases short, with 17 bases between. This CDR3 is CASSSIRVNGETQYF. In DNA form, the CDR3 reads TGTGCCAGCAGTTCCATTCGAGTGAACGGGGAGACCCAGTACTTC.

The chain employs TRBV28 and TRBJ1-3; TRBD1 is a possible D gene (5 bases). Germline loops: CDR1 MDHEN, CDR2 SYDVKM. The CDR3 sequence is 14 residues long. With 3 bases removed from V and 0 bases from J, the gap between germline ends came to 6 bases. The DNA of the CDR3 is TGTGCCAGCAGTTTTCAGGGCTCTGGAAACACCATATATTTT. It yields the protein CASSFQGSGNTIYF. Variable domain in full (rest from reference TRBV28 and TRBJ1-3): DVKVTQSSRYLVKRTGEKVFLECVQDMDHENMFWYRQDPGLGLRLIYFSYDVKMKEKGDIPEGYSVSREKKERFSLILESASTNQTSMYLCASSFQGSGNTIYFGEGSWLTVV.

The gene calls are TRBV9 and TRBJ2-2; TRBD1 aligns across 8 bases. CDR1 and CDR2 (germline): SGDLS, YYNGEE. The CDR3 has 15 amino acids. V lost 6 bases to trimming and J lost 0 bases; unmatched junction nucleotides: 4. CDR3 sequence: CASTRTGTNTGELFF. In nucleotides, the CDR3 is TGTGCCAGCACCCGGACAGGGACGAACACCGGGGAGCTGTTTTTT.

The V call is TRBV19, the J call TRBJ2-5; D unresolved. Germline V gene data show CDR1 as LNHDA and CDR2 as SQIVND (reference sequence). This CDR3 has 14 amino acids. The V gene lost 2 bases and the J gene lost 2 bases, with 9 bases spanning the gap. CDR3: CASSIRPDQETQYF. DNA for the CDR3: TGTGCCAGTAGTATAAGGCCTGATCAAGAGACCCAGTACTTC.

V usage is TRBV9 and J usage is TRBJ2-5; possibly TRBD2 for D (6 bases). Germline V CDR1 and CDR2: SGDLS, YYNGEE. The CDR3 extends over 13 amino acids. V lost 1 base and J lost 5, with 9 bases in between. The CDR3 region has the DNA TGTGCCAGCAGCGTACGAGCGGGCGAGACCCAGTACTTC. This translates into CASSVRAGETQYF.

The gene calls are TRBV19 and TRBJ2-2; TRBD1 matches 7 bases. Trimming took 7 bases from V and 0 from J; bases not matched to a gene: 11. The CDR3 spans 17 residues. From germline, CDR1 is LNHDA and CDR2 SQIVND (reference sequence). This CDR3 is CASTLTRDSPNTGELFF. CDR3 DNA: TGTGCCAGTACTCTCACGAGGGACAGCCCGAACACCGGGGAGCTGTTTTTT.

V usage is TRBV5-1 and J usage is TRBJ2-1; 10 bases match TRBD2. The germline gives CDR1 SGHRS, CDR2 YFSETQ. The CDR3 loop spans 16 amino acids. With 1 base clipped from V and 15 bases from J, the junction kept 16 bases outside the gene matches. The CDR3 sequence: CASSLRPPTSGDPRFF. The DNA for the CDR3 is TGCGCCAGCAGCTTGCGTCCCCCCACTAGCGGGGATCCTAGGTTCTTC.

For the CDR3, the DNA is TGTGCCAGCAGCCCAGGGACATCCTTAAACTATGGCTACACCTTC. As protein: CASSPGTSLNYGYTF. The V gene is TRBV4-2, the J gene TRBJ1-2, with D perhaps TRBD1 (6 bases). Between the trimmed V and J ends, which lost 4 bases and 2 bases, there was a span of 14 bases. CDR3 length equals 15 residues. Germline V gene data show CDR1 as LGHNA and CDR2 as YNFKEQ.

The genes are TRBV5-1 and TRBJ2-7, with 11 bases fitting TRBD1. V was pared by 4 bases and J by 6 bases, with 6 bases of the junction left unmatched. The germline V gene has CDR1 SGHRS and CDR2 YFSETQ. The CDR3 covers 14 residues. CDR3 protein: CASSPGQGVFEQYF. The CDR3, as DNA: TGCGCCAGCAGCCCGGGACAGGGGGTCTTCGAGCAGTACTTC.

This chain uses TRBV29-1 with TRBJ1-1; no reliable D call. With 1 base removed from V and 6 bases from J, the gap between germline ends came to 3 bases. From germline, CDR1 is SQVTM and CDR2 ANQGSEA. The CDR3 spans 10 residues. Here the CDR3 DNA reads TGCAGCGTTGAAGGGGCTGAAGCTTTCTTT. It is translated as CSVEGAEAFF.

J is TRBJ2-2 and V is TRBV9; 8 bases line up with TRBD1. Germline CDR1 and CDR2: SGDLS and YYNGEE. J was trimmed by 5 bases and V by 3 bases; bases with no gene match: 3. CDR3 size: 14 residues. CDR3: CASSAGQGTGELFF. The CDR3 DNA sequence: TGTGCCAGCAGCGCAGGACAGGGAACCGGGGAGCTGTTTTTT.

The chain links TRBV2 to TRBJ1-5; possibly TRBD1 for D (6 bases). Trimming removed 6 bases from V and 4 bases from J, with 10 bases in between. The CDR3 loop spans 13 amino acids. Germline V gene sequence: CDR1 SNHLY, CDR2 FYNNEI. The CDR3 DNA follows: TGTGCCAGCAGCTCGGACAGAAATCAGCCCCAGCATTTT. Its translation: CASSSDRNQPQHF.

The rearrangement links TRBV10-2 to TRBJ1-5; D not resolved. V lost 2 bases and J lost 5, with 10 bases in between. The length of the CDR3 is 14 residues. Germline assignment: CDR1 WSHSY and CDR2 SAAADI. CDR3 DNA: TGCGCCAGCAGTGAGGGAGTTTATTATCAGCCCCAGCATTTT. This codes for CASSEGVYYQPQHF.

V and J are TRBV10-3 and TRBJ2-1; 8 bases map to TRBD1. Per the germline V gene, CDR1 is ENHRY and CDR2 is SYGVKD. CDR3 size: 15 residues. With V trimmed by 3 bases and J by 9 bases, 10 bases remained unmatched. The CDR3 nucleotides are TGTGCCATCAGTGAAGGACAGGGCAAAGGGGTTGAGCAGTTCTTC. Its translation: CAISEGQGKGVEQFF.

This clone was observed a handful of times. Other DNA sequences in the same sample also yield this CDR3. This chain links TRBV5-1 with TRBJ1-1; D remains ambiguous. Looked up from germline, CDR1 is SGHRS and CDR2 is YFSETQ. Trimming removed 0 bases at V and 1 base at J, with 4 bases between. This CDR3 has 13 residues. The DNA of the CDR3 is TGCGCCAGCAGCTTGGAGGGGAACACTGAAGCTTTCTTT. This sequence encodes CASSLEGNTEAFF.

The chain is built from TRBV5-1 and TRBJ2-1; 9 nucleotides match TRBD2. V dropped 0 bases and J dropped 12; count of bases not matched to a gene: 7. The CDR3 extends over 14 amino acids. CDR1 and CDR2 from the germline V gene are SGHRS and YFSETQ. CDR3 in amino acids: CASSLESSGKGQFF. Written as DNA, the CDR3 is TGCGCCAGCAGCTTGGAGTCTAGCGGGAAGGGGCAGTTCTTC.

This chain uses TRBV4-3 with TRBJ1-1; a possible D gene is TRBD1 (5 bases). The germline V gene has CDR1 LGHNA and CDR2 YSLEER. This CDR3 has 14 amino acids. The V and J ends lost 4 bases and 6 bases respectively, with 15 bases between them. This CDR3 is CASSRRGSRPEAFF. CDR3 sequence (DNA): TGCGCCAGCAGCCGGCGGGGGTCCCGCCCTGAAGCTTTCTTT.